This TCR beta chain was found in a study of blood T cell repertoires in COVID-19. The repertoire was sequenced with immunoSEQ multiplex PCR; TCRdb's copy has only in-frame clones and lacks some. The sample includes some 75,000 clones, 65% to 85% of them seen just once. V was shortened by 5 bases and J by 2 bases, with 15 bases between the two germline ends. CDR1 is SEHNR, CDR2 FQNEAQ, per germline (reference sequence). This CDR3 has 15 residues. The rearrangement joins TRBV7-9 to TRBJ1-2, with D possibly TRBD1 on 6 matching bases. Sample: peripheral blood. The clonotype comes from a man aged 45-65 years with COVID-19, enrolled during active disease. As DNA, the CDR3 is TGTGCCAGCAGCCTAGGAGCAACAGGGAACTATGGCTACACCTTC. This codes for CASSLGATGNYGYTF.